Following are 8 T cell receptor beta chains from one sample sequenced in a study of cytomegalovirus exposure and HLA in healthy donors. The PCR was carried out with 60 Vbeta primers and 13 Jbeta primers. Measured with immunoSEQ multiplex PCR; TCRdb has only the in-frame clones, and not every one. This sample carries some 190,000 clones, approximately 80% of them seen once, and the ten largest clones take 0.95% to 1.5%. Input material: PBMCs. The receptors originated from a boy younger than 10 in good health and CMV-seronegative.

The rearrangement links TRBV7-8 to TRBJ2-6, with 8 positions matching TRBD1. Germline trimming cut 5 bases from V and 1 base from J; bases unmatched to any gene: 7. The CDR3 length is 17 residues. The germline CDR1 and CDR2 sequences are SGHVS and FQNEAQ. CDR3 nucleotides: TGTGCCAGCAGCCCGGACAGGGTGCCGTCTGGGGCCAACGTCCTGACTTTC. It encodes CASSPDRVPSGANVLTF.

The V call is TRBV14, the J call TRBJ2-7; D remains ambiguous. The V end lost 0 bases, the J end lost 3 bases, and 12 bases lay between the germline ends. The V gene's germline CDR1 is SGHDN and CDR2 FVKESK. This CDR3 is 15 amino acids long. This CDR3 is CASSQDGGYFYEQYF. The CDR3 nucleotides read TGTGCCAGCAGCCAAGATGGCGGATATTTCTACGAGCAGTACTTC.

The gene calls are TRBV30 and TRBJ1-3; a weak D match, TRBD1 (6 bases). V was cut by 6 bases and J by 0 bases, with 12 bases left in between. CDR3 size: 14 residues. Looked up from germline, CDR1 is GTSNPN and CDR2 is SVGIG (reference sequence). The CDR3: CACPRGPSGNTIYF. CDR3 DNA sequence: TGTGCCTGCCCCAGGGGACCCTCTGGAAACACCATATATTTT.

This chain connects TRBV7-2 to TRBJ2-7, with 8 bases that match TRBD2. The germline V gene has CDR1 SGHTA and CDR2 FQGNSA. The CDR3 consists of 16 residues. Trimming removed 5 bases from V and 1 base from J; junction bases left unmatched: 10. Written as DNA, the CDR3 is TGTGCCAGCAGCACAACTACCCTAGCGGGTTCCTACGAGCAGTACTTC. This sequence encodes CASSTTTLAGSYEQYF. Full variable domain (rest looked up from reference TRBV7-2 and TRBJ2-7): GAGVSQSPSNKVTEKGKDVELRCDPISGHTALYWYRQSLGQGLEFLIYFQGNSAPDKSGLPSDRFSAERTGGSVSTLTIQRTQQEDSAVYLCASSTTTLAGSYEQYFGPGTRLTVT.

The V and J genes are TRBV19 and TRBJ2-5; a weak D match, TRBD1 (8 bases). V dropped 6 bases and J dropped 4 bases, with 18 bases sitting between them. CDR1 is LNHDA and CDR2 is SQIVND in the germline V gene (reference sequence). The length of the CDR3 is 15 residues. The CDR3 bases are TGTGCCAGTAGCTTATTGGACAGGGAGGGAGAGACCCAGTACTTC. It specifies CASSLLDREGETQYF.

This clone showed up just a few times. The CDR3 is CAWSEAGPHTGELFF. The CDR3 DNA sequence: TGTGCCTGGAGTGAAGCGGGGCCGCATACCGGGGAGCTGTTTTTT. V usage is TRBV30 and J usage is TRBJ2-2; 7 bases are a match to TRBD2. Germline trimming cut 1 base from V and 5 bases from J; bases unmatched to any gene: 7. The CDR3 totals 15 residues. In germline, CDR1 is GTSNPN, CDR2 SVGIG (reference sequence).

CDR3 coding DNA: TGTGCCAGCAGCTCACCGGGACAGGGGACCTATGGCTACACCTTC. Translated, it gives CASSSPGQGTYGYTF. The gene calls are TRBV5-6 and TRBJ1-2; 10 nucleotides agree with TRBD1. V shed 3 bases and J 4 bases; nucleotides not matched to a gene: 6. Germline CDR1 and CDR2: SGHDT and YYEEEE. This CDR3 region has 15 residues.

The CDR3 region is CASRETGDPNQPQHF. The CDR3 DNA follows: TGTGCCAGCAGAGAGACAGGGGATCCCAATCAGCCCCAGCATTTT. The chain combines TRBV6-1 with TRBJ1-5; TRBD1 aligns across 8 bases. From germline, CDR1 is MNHNS and CDR2 SASEGT. The CDR3 contains 15 residues. With 6 bases clipped from V and 3 bases from J, the junction kept 7 bases outside the gene matches.